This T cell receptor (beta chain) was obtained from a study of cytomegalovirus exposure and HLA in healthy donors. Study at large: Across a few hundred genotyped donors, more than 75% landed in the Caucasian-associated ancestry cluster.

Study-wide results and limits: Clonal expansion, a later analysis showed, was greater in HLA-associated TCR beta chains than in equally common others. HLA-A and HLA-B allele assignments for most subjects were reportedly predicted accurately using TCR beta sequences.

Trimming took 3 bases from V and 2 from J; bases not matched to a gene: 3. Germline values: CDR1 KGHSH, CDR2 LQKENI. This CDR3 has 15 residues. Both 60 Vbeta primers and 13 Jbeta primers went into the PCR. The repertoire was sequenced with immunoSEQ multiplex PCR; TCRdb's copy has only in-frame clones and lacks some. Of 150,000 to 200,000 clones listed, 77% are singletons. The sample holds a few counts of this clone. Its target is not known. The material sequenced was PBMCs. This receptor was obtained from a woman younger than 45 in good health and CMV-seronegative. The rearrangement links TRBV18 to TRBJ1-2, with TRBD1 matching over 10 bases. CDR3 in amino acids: CASSPAGQGNYGYTF. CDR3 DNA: TGTGCCAGCTCACCGGCGGGACAGGGGAACTATGGCTACACCTTC.